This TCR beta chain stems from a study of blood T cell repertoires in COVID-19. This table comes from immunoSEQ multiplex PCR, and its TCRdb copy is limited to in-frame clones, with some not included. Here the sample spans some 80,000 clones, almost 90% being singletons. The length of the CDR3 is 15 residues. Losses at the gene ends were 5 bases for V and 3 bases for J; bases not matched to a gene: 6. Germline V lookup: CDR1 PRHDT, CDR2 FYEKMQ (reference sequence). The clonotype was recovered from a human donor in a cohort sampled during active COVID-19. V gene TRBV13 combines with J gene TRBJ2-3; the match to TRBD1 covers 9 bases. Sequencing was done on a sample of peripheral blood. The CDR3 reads CASSRDRGKTDTQYF. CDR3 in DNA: TGTGCCAGCAGCCGTGACAGGGGGAAGACAGATACGCAGTATTTT. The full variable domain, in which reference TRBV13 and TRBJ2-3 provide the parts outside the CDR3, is AAGVIQSPRHLIKEKRETATLKCYPIPRHDTVYWYQQGPGQDPQFLISFYEKMQSDKGSIPDRFSAQQFSDYHSELNMSSLELGDSALYFCASSRDRGKTDTQYFGPGTRLTVL.